Given below is one T cell receptor beta chain in context. The CDR3 sequence is 14 residues long. The V end was cut by 0 bases, the J end by 7 bases, with 11 bases between. From germline, CDR1 is SGHRS and CDR2 YFSETQ. Original data processing: Reference gene primers were amplified, and this amplification served to estimate nucleated cell counts. Generated by immunoSEQ multiplex PCR, the TCRdb table keeps only in-frame clones and is missing some. From that table come the V and J calls and clone size; the DNA was used to work out D and trimming. Of around 300,000 clones listed, 80% to 90% are singletons. The sample comes from a study of blood T cell repertoires in COVID-19.

The receptor was derived from a woman younger than 45 with active or convalescent COVID-19. The chain joins TRBV5-1 to TRBJ1-5; D not resolved. The sample consisted of peripheral blood. CDR3 protein: CASSLDVGAQPQHF. CDR3 bases: TGCGCCAGCAGCTTGGATGTGGGAGCCCAGCCCCAGCATTTT. Full variable domain (remainder filled in from reference TRBV5-1 and TRBJ1-5): KAGVTQTPRYLIKTRGQQVTLSCSPISGHRSVSWYQQTPGQGLQFLFEYFSETQRNKGNFPGRFSGRQFSNSRSEMNVSTLELGDSALYLCASSLDVGAQPQHFGDGTRLSIL.